A selection of T cell receptor beta chains follows, all from one sample in a study of Ad26.COV2.S vaccination and SARS-CoV-2 variants. Sequencing used immunoSEQ multiplex PCR; TCRdb keeps in-frame clones, though not all of them. The table shows 320,000 or so clones, with roughly 90% occurring only once. The sequencing here drew on peripheral blood, taken in a trial of Ad26.COV2.S vaccine versus placebo. These receptors all stem from a person between 18 and 60 years old who received the Ad26.COV2.S COVID-19 vaccine or a placebo. Both conserved end residues are trimmed from each CDR3.

J gene	V gene	CDR3 protein
TRBJ1-5	TRBV3-1/TRBV3-2	ASSHRDGHYSNQPQH
TRBJ1-6	TRBV19	ASSQTGGNSPLH
TRBJ2-1	TRBV5-1	ASSLDATGSGSYNEQF
TRBJ1-1	TRBV25-1	ASSPRDRGWTEAF
TRBJ2-7	TRBV5-6	ASSLSDWGDLSYEQY
TRBJ2-5	TRBV6-2/TRBV6-3	ASSLGETQY
TRBJ2-3	TRBV13	ASSFPEGPGRDTQY
TRBJ2-1	TRBV10-3	AISDPIRGLAGGSYNEQF
TRBJ2-7	TRBV4-3	ASSQEQYYEQY
TRBJ1-2	TRBV5-6	ASHGQSRNYGYT
TRBJ2-3	TRBV7-9	ASSPGLAGEGTQY
TRBJ1-1	TRBV3-1/TRBV3-2	ASASNTEAF
TRBJ2-1	TRBV7-3	ASSSVAGGSYNEQF
TRBJ1-1	TRBV19	ASSIDSFEGWYTEAF
TRBJ2-6	TRBV3-1/TRBV3-2	ASSLSGRASGANVLT
TRBJ1-5	TRBV27	ASSLGPGQSPNQPQH
TRBJ1-2	TRBV7-2	ASSGDREGAYGYT
TRBJ2-1	TRBV19	ASGVVRDEQF
TRBJ1-1	TRBV6-5	ASRWAGNTEAF
TRBJ2-6	TRBV7-2	ASSLEGVANVLT
TRBJ2-2	TRBV12-5	ASGSPGDGELF
TRBJ2-5	TRBV19	ASSSFGGGAETQY
TRBJ1-5	TRBV6-5	ASRNLRSNQPQH
TRBJ2-1	TRBV10-3	AISDSGTPNNEQF
TRBJ2-7	TRBV6-2/TRBV6-3	ASSLRDIFEQY
TRBJ1-1	TRBV18	ASSPQTGNIEAF
TRBJ2-3	TRBV5-5	ASSLYLGWTDTQY
TRBJ1-1	TRBV5-1	ASKVGDTEAF
TRBJ2-5	TRBV27	ASSLSRTQYQETQY
TRBJ1-1	TRBV10-1	ASLRSEKNTEAF
TRBJ1-1	TRBV12-3/TRBV12-4	ASSRTGNEAF
TRBJ1-1	TRBV19	ATLQGAEAF
TRBJ2-2	TRBV5-1	ASSQTAGLVTGELF
TRBJ2-5	TRBV6-2/TRBV6-3	ASSYSTIEETQY
TRBJ2-5	TRBV19	ASSIGLADQETQY
TRBJ1-5	TRBV27	ASGGGGDRAYQPQH
TRBJ2-7	TRBV6-5	ASGGGPYEQY
TRBJ1-1	TRBV7-9	ASSSAQGVNTEAF
TRBJ2-7	TRBV20-1	SASSESYEQY
TRBJ2-1	TRBV28	ASSFGGVGEQF
TRBJ2-1	TRBV25-1	ASSETLVAGGRYNEQF
TRBJ1-2	TRBV19	ASSVPGDLYGYT
TRBJ1-4	TRBV28	ASSFNPWEKLF
TRBJ2-4	TRBV11-2	ASSLGGTGPKNIQY
TRBJ2-3	TRBV7-3	ASSSPGLLTDTQY
TRBJ2-3	TRBV6-2/TRBV6-3	ASSVRQGITDTQY
TRBJ1-1	TRBV5-1	ASSFISGPPPWGTEAF
TRBJ1-1	TRBV9	ASSRGVNTEAF